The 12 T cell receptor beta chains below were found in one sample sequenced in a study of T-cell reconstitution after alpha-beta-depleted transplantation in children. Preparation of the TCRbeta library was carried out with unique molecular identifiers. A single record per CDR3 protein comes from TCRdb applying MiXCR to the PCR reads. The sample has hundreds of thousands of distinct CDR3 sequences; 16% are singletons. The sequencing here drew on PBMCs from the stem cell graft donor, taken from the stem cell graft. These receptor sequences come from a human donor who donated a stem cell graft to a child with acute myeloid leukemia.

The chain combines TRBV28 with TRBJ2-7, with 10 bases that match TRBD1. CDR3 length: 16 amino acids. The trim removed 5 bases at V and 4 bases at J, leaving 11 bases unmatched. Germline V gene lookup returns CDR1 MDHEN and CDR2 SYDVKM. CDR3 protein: CASSTQWDRGSYEQYV. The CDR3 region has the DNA TGTGCCAGCAGTACCCAATGGGACAGGGGTTCGTACGAGCAGTACGTC.

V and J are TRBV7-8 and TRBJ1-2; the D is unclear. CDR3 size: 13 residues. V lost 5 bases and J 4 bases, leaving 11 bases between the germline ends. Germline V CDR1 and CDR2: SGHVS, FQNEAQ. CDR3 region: CASSPKVSYGYTF. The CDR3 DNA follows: TGTGCCAGCAGCCCTAAAGTGTCCTATGGCTACACCTTC.

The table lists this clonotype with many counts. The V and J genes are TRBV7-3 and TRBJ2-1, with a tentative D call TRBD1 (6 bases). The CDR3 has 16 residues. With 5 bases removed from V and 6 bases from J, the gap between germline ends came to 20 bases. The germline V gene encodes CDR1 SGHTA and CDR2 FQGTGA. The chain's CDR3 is CASSLQTGDLLNEQFF. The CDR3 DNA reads TGTGCCAGCAGCCTCCAGACAGGTGACCTCCTCAATGAGCAGTTCTTC.

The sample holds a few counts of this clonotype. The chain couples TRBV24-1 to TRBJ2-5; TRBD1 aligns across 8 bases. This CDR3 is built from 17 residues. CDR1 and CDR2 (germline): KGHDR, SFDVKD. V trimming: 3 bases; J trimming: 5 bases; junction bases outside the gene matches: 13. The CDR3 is CATSDPNPDRVKETQYF. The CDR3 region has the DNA TGTGCCACCAGTGATCCGAACCCGGACAGGGTTAAGGAGACCCAGTACTTC.

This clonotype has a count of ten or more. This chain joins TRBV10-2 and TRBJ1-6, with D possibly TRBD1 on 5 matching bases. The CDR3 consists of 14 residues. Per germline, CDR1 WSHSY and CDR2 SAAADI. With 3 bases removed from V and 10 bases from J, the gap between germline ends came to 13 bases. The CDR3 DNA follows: TGCGCCAGCAGTGAAACCCAGGGCCAGTCACCCCTCCACTTT. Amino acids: CASSETQGQSPLHF.

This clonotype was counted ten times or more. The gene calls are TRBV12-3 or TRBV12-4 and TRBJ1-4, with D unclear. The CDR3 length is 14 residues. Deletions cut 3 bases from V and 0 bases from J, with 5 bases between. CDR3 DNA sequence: TGTGCCAGCAGTTTTAGGTCAACTAATGAAAAACTGTTTTTT. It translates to CASSFRSTNEKLFF.

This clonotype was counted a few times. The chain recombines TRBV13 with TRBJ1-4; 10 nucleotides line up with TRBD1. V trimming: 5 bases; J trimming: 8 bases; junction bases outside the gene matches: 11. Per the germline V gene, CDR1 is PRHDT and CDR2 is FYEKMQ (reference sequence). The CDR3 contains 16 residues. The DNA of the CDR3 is TGTGCCAGCAGCCGATACCCCGGGACAGGGGTCGAAAAACTGTTTTTT. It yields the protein CASSRYPGTGVEKLFF.

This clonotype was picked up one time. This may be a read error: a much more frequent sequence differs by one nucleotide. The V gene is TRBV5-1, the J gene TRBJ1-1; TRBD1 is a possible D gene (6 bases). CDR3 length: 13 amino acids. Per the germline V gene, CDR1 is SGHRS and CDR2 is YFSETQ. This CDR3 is CASSWDKNPEAFF. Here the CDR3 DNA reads TGCGCCAGCAGTTGGGACAAGAACCCTGAAGCTTTCTTT.

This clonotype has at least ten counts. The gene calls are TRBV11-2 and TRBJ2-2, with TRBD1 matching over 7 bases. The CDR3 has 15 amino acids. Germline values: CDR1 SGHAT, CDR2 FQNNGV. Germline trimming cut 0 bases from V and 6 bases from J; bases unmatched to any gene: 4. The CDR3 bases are TGTGCCAGCAGCTTAGACTGGACAGGCTCCGGGGAGCTGTTTTTT. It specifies CASSLDWTGSGELFF.

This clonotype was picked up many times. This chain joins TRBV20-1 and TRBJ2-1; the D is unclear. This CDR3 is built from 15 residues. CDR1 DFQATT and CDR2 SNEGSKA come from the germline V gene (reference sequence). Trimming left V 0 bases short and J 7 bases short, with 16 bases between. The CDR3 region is CSARDRIGRPNEQFF. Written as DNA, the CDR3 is TGCAGTGCTAGAGATCGTATCGGCCGCCCTAATGAGCAGTTCTTC.

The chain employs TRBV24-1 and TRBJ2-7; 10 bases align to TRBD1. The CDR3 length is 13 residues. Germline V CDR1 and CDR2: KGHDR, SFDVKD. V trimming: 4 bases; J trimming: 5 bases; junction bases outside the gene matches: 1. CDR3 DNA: TGTGCCACCAGTGACGGGACAGGGGACGAGCAGTACTTC. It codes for CATSDGTGDEQYF.

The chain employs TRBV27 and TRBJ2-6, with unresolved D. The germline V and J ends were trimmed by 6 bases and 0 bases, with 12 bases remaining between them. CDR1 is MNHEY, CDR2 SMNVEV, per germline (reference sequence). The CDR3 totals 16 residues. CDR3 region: CASRGNWASGANVLTF. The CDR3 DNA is TGTGCCAGCAGGGGCAACTGGGCCTCTGGGGCCAACGTCCTGACTTTC.